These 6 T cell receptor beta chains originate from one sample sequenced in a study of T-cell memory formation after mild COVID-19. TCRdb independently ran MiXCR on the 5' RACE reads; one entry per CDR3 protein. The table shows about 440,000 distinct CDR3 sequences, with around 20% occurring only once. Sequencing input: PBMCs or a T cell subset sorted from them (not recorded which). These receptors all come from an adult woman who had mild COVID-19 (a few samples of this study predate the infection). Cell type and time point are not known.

The CDR3 nucleotides are TGTGCCAGCACGGACGGAGGGGATACGCAGTATTTT. This encodes CASTDGGDTQYF. The V call is TRBV2, the J call TRBJ2-3; D possibly corresponds to TRBD2 (6 bases). V lost 7 bases to trimming and J lost 6 bases, with 11 bases between them. The CDR3 has 12 residues. Germline CDR1 is SNHLY and CDR2 is FYNNEI.

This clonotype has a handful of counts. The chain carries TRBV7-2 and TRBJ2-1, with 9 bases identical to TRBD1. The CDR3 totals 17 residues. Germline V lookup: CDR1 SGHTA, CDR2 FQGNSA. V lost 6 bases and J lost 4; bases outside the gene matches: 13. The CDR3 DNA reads TGTGCCAGCAGAGTGCCCTTACCGGGACAGGGTTACAATGAGCAGTTCTTC. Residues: CASRVPLPGQGYNEQFF.

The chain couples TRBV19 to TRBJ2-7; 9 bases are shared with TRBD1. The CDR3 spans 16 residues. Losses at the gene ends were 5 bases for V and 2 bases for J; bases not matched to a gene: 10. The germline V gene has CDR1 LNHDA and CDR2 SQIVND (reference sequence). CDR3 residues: CASSHTGGQGPYEQYF. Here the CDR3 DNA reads TGTGCCAGTAGTCATACAGGGGGACAGGGTCCCTACGAGCAGTACTTC. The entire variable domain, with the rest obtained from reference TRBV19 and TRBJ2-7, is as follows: DGGITQSPKYLFRKEGQNVTLSCEQNLNHDAMYWYRQDPGQGLRLIYYSQIVNDFQKGDIAEGYSVSREKKESFPLTVTSAQKNPTAFYLCASSHTGGQGPYEQYFGPGTRLTVT.

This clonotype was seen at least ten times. The CDR3 loop is CASSARPARATYEQYF. In DNA, the CDR3 is TGCGCCAGCAGCGCCCGCCCCGCGCGGGCAACCTACGAGCAGTACTTC. V and J are TRBV4-1 and TRBJ2-7, with a weak D call TRBD2 (5 bases). Germline values: CDR1 MGHRA, CDR2 YSYEKL. This CDR3 has 16 residues. V was cut by 5 bases and J by 2 bases, with 19 bases left in between.

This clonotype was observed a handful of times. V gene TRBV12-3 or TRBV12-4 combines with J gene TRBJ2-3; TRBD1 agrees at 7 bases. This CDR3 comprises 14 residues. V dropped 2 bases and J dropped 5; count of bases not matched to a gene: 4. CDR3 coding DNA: TGTGCCAGCAGTTTATACAGGGGAGTAGATACGCAGTATTTT. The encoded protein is CASSLYRGVDTQYF.

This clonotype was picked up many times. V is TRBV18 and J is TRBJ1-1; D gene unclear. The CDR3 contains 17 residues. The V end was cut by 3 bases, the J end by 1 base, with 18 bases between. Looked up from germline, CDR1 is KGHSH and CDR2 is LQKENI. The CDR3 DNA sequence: TGTGCCAGCTCACCCCCCGAAACTGGGTATTCGAACACTGAAGCTTTCTTT. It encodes CASSPPETGYSNTEAFF.